The 23 T cell receptor beta chains given below trace back to one sample, sequenced in a study of blood T cell repertoires in COVID-19. Profiled with immunoSEQ multiplex PCR; TCRdb holds only in-frame clones, not every one. The data contain roughly 220,000 clones, 80% to 90% of them singletons. The source material was PBMCs or T cells enriched from blood (not recorded which). The source is a woman between 40 and 55 years old with acute COVID-19.

The chain links TRBV28 to TRBJ2-3; D is undetermined. Trimming cost V 4 bases and J 6 bases, with 11 bases left between them. The CDR3 sequence is 13 residues long. Germline CDR1 MDHEN, CDR2 SYDVKM. CDR3 DNA: TGTGCCAGCAGTTCCTCTGAGGCGGATACGCAGTATTTT. Translated: CASSSSEADTQYF.

The V and J genes are TRBV5-1 and TRBJ2-5, with TRBD1 matching 8 bases. The CDR3 runs to 15 residues. Per germline, CDR1 SGHRS and CDR2 YFSETQ. Losses at the gene ends were 4 bases for V and 0 bases for J; bases not matched to a gene: 5. The CDR3 is CASSAPDRDQETQYF. DNA of the CDR3: TGCGCCAGCAGCGCCCCGGACAGGGACCAAGAGACCCAGTACTTC.

CDR3 sequence reads: CASSPVPGREGSYGYTF. The CDR3 bases are TGTGCCAGCTCACCAGTGCCCGGCAGGGAGGGGTCGTATGGCTACACCTTC. The V and J genes are TRBV18 and TRBJ1-2, with TRBD1 as a possible D gene (5 bases). Trimming removed 2 bases at V and 5 bases at J, with 21 bases between. The V gene's germline CDR1 is KGHSH and CDR2 LQKENI. The CDR3 runs 17 residues.

J is TRBJ2-1 and V is TRBV7-2; 11 bases agree with TRBD2. Trimming removed 3 bases from V and 4 bases from J; junction bases left unmatched: 2. Germline V CDR1 and CDR2: SGHTA, FQGNSA. The CDR3 consists of 15 residues. This CDR3 is CASSLGLAVYNEQFF. The CDR3 coding sequence is TGTGCCAGCAGCTTGGGACTAGCGGTGTACAATGAGCAGTTCTTC.

The chain combines TRBV15 with TRBJ2-1; 8 positions match TRBD1. Germline V gene sequence: CDR1 LNHNV, CDR2 YYDKDF (reference sequence). V was clipped by 5 bases and J by 4 bases; unmatched bases: 7. The CDR3 is 15 residues long. The CDR3 is CATSEGGTGYNEQFF. The DNA of the CDR3 is TGTGCCACCAGCGAAGGCGGGACAGGTTACAATGAGCAGTTCTTC.

This chain links TRBV5-8 with TRBJ2-1, with D unresolved. The CDR3 totals 15 residues. The V gene's germline CDR1 is SGHTS and CDR2 YDEGEE. Trimming took 8 bases from V and 0 from J, leaving 15 bases between them. The CDR3 nucleotides read TGTGCCAGTCTGCGATCGGGTAGCTCCTACAATGAGCAGTTCTTC. This encodes CASLRSGSSYNEQFF. Drawing the rest from reference TRBV5-8 and TRBJ2-1, the complete variable domain is EAGVTQSPTHLIKTRGQQATLRCSPISGHTSVYWYQQALGLGLQFLLWYDEGEERNRGNFPPRFSGRQFPNYSSELNVNALELEDSALYLCASLRSGSSYNEQFFGPGTRLTVL.

J is TRBJ1-1 and V is TRBV28; TRBD1 matches at 7 bases. V dropped 5 bases and J dropped 5; count of bases not matched to a gene: 11. In germline, CDR1 is MDHEN, CDR2 SYDVKM. This CDR3 is built from 15 residues. The CDR3 protein is CASSPHKGAYTEAFF. The CDR3 nucleotides are TGTGCCAGCAGTCCGCACAAGGGGGCATATACTGAAGCTTTCTTT.

This clone has just one count. The chain employs TRBV19 and TRBJ2-1; unclear D gene. This CDR3 is built from 14 residues. Germline V lookup: CDR1 LNHDA, CDR2 SQIVND (reference sequence). V was shortened by 2 bases and J by 8 bases, with 13 bases between the two germline ends. The DNA of the CDR3 is TGTGCCAGTAGTATAACCGCTAGTCCCCATGAGCAGTTCTTC. It codes for CASSITASPHEQFF.

V gene TRBV12-3 or TRBV12-4 combines with J gene TRBJ2-3, with a tentative D call TRBD1 (6 bases). The CDR3 is made up of 12 amino acids. The germline V and J ends were trimmed by 5 bases and 9 bases, with 12 bases remaining between them. The CDR3 nucleotides read TGTGCCAGCAGTCCCAGGGGTTGGACGCAGTATTTT. This gives the protein CASSPRGWTQYF.

This rearrangement joins TRBV28 to TRBJ2-7; 7 bases match TRBD1. The CDR3 runs 15 residues. In germline, CDR1 is MDHEN, CDR2 SYDVKM. Unmatched junction bases numbered 10, after V lost 6 bases and J lost 2 bases. Here the CDR3 DNA reads TGTGCCAGCAGCTCCCGACAGGGAAACCCCTACGAGCAGTACTTC. It codes for CASSSRQGNPYEQYF.

V is TRBV7-6 and J is TRBJ2-3; 9 nucleotides align to TRBD2. This CDR3 contains 18 residues. The V gene's germline CDR1 is SGHVS and CDR2 FNYEAQ. The J segment lost 0 bases and the V segment lost 8 bases, leaving 15 bases of the junction unmatched. CDR3 amino acids: CASGRGGRAAASTDTQYF. The CDR3 DNA reads as TGTGCCAGCGGGAGGGGCGGGAGGGCCGCGGCAAGCACAGATACGCAGTATTTT.

The rearrangement uses TRBV4-2 and TRBJ2-7, with D possibly TRBD2 on 6 matching bases. The CDR3 consists of 14 residues. Germline CDR1 reads LGHNA; CDR2 reads YNFKEQ. The V and J ends lost 3 bases and 3 bases respectively, with 12 bases between them. The CDR3 nucleotides read TGTGCCAGCAGCCAGGGGGGACCGGACTACGAGCAGTACTTC. It yields the protein CASSQGGPDYEQYF.

The V gene is TRBV7-9, the J gene TRBJ2-1; TRBD1 aligns across 8 bases. V lost 1 base to trimming and J lost 13 bases; unmatched junction nucleotides: 3. The CDR3 length is 12 residues. The germline V gene has CDR1 SEHNR and CDR2 FQNEAQ (reference sequence). The CDR3 region has the DNA TGTGCCAGCAGCTTAGGGGACAGGCGACAGTTCTTC. Its translation is CASSLGDRRQFF. The full variable domain, rest sourced from reference TRBV7-9 and TRBJ2-1, is DTGVSQNPRHKITKRGQNVTFRCDPISEHNRLYWYRQTLGQGPEFLTYFQNEAQLEKSRLLSDRFSAERPKGSFSTLEIQRTEQGDSAMYLCASSLGDRRQFFGPGTRLTVL.

As DNA, the CDR3 is TGTGCCAGCAGCTTAAGCCAGGGGGCTTTCTACGAGCAGTACTTC. Its protein is CASSLSQGAFYEQYF. This chain connects TRBV7-8 to TRBJ2-7; 8 bases map to TRBD1. CDR3 length: 15 amino acids. The trim removed 2 bases at V and 3 bases at J, leaving 6 bases unmatched. The germline V gene encodes CDR1 SGHVS and CDR2 FQNEAQ.

The chain has TRBV11-2 and TRBJ2-1; D ambiguous. V was pared by 2 bases and J by 3 bases, with 14 bases between. Germline lookup yields CDR1 SGHAT and CDR2 FQNNGV. This CDR3 contains 16 residues. CDR3 protein: CASSLSAVGSYNEQFF. For the CDR3, the DNA is TGTGCCAGCAGCTTAAGTGCGGTCGGCAGCTACAATGAGCAGTTCTTC. Using reference TRBV11-2 and TRBJ2-1 for the parts outside the CDR3, the full variable domain is EAGVAQSPRYKIIEKRQSVAFWCNPISGHATLYWYQQILGQGPKLLIQFQNNGVVDDSQLPKDRFSAERLKGVDSTLKIQPAKLEDSAVYLCASSLSAVGSYNEQFFGPGTRLTVL.

In its sample, this clone was seen a few times. The chain links TRBV11-1 to TRBJ2-3, with 8 bases identical to TRBD1. The V gene's germline CDR1 is SGHAT and CDR2 FQDESV (reference sequence). The CDR3 has 13 residues. V shed 8 bases and J 4 bases; nucleotides not matched to a gene: 5. CDR3 sequence: CASPRGQADTQYF. Here the CDR3 DNA reads TGTGCCAGCCCCAGGGGGCAGGCAGATACGCAGTATTTT.

The genes are TRBV5-1 and TRBJ2-7, with a weak D call TRBD2 (5 bases). Trimming removed 1 base from V and 2 bases from J, with 10 bases in between. This CDR3 spans 14 amino acids. Germline V gene data show CDR1 as SGHRS and CDR2 as YFSETQ. CDR3 coding DNA: TGCGCCAGCAGCTTGCTCGGGAATACCTACGAGCAGTACTTC. Translating gives CASSLLGNTYEQYF.

The chain links TRBV7-2 to TRBJ1-5, with unresolved D. Germline CDR1 reads SGHTA; CDR2 reads FQGNSA. This CDR3 is built from 15 residues. V gave up 4 bases and J gave up 11 bases, with 21 bases separating them. The CDR3 nucleotides are TGTGCCAGCAGCTCCCCGGGATCGGCCCGTGGGGCCCAGCATTTT. Translation: CASSSPGSARGAQHF.

The CDR3 region is CASSLAASRGTEQYF. The CDR3 DNA sequence: TGTGCCAGCAGCTTAGCTGCTAGCCGGGGAACCGAGCAGTACTTC. V and J are TRBV7-2 and TRBJ2-7, with D perhaps TRBD2 (5 bases). V shed 0 bases and J shed 6 bases, with 15 bases lying between them. Germline CDR1 reads SGHTA; CDR2 reads FQGNSA. The CDR3 totals 15 residues.

This chain joins TRBV15 and TRBJ1-5; 8 nucleotides line up with TRBD1. CDR3 length: 17 amino acids. Unmatched junction bases numbered 11, after V lost 5 bases and J lost 2 bases. The germline V gene has CDR1 LNHNV and CDR2 YYDKDF (reference sequence). The CDR3 DNA sequence: TGTGCCACCAGCCGATGGACAGGGAAGATAGGCAATCAGCCCCAGCATTTT. Amino acids: CATSRWTGKIGNQPQHF.

The chain couples TRBV20-1 to TRBJ2-4; tentative D call: TRBD2 (6 bases). The CDR3 extends over 14 amino acids. Trimming cost V 3 bases and J 3 bases, with 12 bases left between them. Germline loops: CDR1 DFQATT, CDR2 SNEGSKA (reference sequence). The CDR3 region is CSASQGGDKNIQYF. CDR3 DNA: TGCAGTGCTAGTCAGGGAGGTGACAAAAACATTCAGTACTTC.

The rearrangement links TRBV7-2 to TRBJ1-3; possibly TRBD1 for D (5 bases). Trimming pared 9 bases from V and 3 bases from J, leaving 12 bases between. CDR1 is SGHTA, CDR2 FQGNSA, per germline. The CDR3 is made up of 13 amino acids. CDR3 DNA sequence: TGTGCCAGTCGTCAAGGGGTTGGAAACACCATATATTTT. Translated: CASRQGVGNTIYF.

The rearrangement joins TRBV5-5 to TRBJ1-6, with D possibly TRBD1 on 5 matching bases. Germline CDR1 SGHKS, CDR2 YYEKEE (reference sequence). V lost 3 bases, J lost 9 bases, and 16 bases lay in between. The CDR3 has 15 residues. The CDR3 is CASSSGEGRTSPLHF. CDR3 sequence (DNA): TGTGCCAGCAGCTCCGGGGAGGGGCGGACTTCACCCCTCCACTTT.